What follows describes a single T cell receptor (beta chain). This CDR3 has 15 residues. The germline gives CDR1 SGHRS, CDR2 YFSETQ. Trimming removed 0 bases at V and 8 bases at J, with 14 bases between. The protocol was immunoSEQ multiplex PCR, while the TCRdb copy is restricted to in-frame clones and leaves out a portion. In the table there are roughly 150,000 clones, under 90% of which are singletons. The entry originates in a study of blood T cell repertoires in COVID-19. Turning to the study itself: COVID-19 samples from acute and convalescent phases originated in the United States, Italy and Spain. Nucleic acid was either cDNA or gDNA, and it came from T cells, B-cell-depleted T cells, or PBMCs.

The sequenced sample consisted of PBMCs or T cells enriched from blood (not recorded which). The clonotype was recovered from a man aged 50 to 60 who had recovered from COVID-19. The chain couples TRBV5-1 to TRBJ1-4, with TRBD1 as a possible D gene (5 bases). The CDR3 bases are TGCGCCAGCAGCTTGGTCGGCGGGGCGGGAGAAAAACTGTTTTTT. Translating gives CASSLVGGAGEKLFF.